This entry describes one T cell receptor beta chain. The data were obtained in a study of blood T cell repertoires in COVID-19. Study summary: Specimens from acute and convalescent COVID-19 originated in the United States, Italy and Spain. In each case, the material was cDNA or gDNA derived from T cells, B-cell-depleted T cells, or PBMCs.

CDR1 SGHTA and CDR2 FQGNSA come from the germline V gene. CDR3 length equals 16 residues. The trim removed 0 bases at V and 8 bases at J, leaving 7 bases unmatched. Per the original data handling: Nucleated cell counts were estimated from reference gene primer amplification. Clones were sequenced by immunoSEQ multiplex PCR, and TCRdb holds only the in-frame ones, with some missing. For V, J and clone size, that table is used; D and trimming come from the DNA. The sample consists of approximately 180,000 clones, 85% to 90% of them appearing once. The chain employs TRBV7-2 and TRBJ1-3; 10 nucleotides agree with TRBD1. Sequencing used peripheral blood. The receptor was derived from a human donor in a cohort sampled during active COVID-19. This CDR3 reads CASSLALDRGRDTIYF. CDR3 coding DNA: TGTGCCAGCAGCTTAGCACTCGACAGGGGGCGCGACACCATATATTTT. Full variable domain (remainder filled in from reference TRBV7-2 and TRBJ1-3): GAGVSQSPSNKVTEKGKDVELRCDPISGHTALYWYRQSLGQGLEFLIYFQGNSAPDKSGLPSDRFSAERTGGSVSTLTIQRTQQEDSAVYLCASSLALDRGRDTIYFGEGSWLTVV.